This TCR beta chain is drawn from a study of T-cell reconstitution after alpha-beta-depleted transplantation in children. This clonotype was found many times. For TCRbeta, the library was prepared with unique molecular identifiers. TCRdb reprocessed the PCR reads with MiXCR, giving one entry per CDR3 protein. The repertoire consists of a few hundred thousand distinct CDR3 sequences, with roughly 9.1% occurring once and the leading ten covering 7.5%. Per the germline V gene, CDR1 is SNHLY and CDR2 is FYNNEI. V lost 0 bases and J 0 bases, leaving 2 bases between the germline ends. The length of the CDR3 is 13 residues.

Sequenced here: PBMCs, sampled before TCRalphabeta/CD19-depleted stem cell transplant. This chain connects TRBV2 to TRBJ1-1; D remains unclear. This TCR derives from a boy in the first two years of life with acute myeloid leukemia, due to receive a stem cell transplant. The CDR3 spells CASSEAMNTEAFF. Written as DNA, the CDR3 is TGTGCCAGCAGTGAAGCGATGAACACTGAAGCTTTCTTT.